This section outlines one T cell receptor (beta chain) sequence together with its context. This record comes from a study of blood T cell repertoires in COVID-19. Whole-study context: The samples span acute and convalescent COVID-19 from the United States, Italy and Spain. Sources were T cells, B-cell-depleted T cells, or PBMCs; the material itself was cDNA or gDNA.

How the authors handled the data: Estimates of nucleated cell counts were drawn from the amplification of reference gene primers. The assay was immunoSEQ multiplex PCR, and TCRdb's table has in-frame clones only and misses some. That table supplies the V and J calls and clone size; D and trimming were determined from the DNA. The data contain some 150,000 clones, roughly 81% of them seen just once; the ten biggest clones take up 0.85% to 1.2%. V was trimmed by 5 bases and J by 7 bases, leaving 18 bases between them. This CDR3 has 15 amino acids. Looked up from germline, CDR1 is SEHNR and CDR2 is FQNEAQ (reference sequence).

The V call is TRBV7-9, the J call TRBJ1-5, with D uncertain. This receptor was obtained from a man aged 35-49 years with acute or convalescent COVID-19. Sequencing was performed on peripheral blood. CDR3 residues: CASSPGSHPMQPQHF. The CDR3, as DNA: TGTGCCAGCAGCCCCGGGTCCCACCCAATGCAGCCCCAGCATTTT.